This T cell receptor beta chain was obtained from a study of glioma-infiltrating T cells after dendritic cell vaccination (dated by TCRdb to about 2016). Context from the whole study: Of the 15 glioblastoma patients in the cohort, all drawn from Phase I and II dendritic cell vaccination trials, 9 were newly diagnosed and 6 had recurrent disease. Between about 2002 and 2013, the patients were given dendritic cell vaccination pulsed with autologous tumor lysate. The vaccine was prepared from monocyte-derived dendritic cells that were cultured for roughly seven days with IL-4 and GM-CSF and then pulsed overnight with autologous tumor lysate. Each patient was given three intradermal dendritic cell vaccine injections, spaced two weeks apart, in the arm below the axilla. In glioblastoma patients vaccinated with dendritic cells, deep sequencing of TCR beta CDR3 regions served to measure the amount of tumor-infiltrating lymphocytes and to compare repertoires between tumor and blood. Survival after dendritic cell vaccination was correlated with TCR sequencing metrics, such as TIL content and the overlap between tumor and blood repertoires. Paper-wide results and their limitations: After dendritic cell vaccination, a higher estimated pretreatment TIL content predicted longer time to progression and longer overall survival. The TCR overlap response model with three groups was called speculative and said to need prospective validation. The cohort was small and heterogeneous, and full blood and tumor sets were available for few patients, with initial-recurrent tumor pairs available for even fewer patients. No direct relationship between TCR clonality and survival was found, suggesting that a diverse polyclonal response may matter.

The CDR3 contains 15 residues, cysteine and phenylalanine counted. Just the 45-base CDR3 DNA is kept, in frame starting at base 1. V gives up 4 bases and J gives up 3 bases, and the segment between their germline ends measures 15 bases. The germline V gene encodes CDR1 LNHNV and CDR2 YYDKDF (reference sequence). To be selected, patients needed enough residual fresh-frozen tumor tissue and more than two years of available survival data. Molecular status otherwise varied across the glioblastoma patients, but none of them carried an isocitrate dehydrogenase mutation. PBMC were collected before vaccination, two weeks after the third vaccination, and at tumor progression if tumor progression occurred. The Qiagen DNeasy Blood extraction Kit was used to extract genomic DNA. This clone has only one observation. The specificity of this receptor is unknown. No base quality values were provided; no much bigger clone lies one nucleotide off.

The immunoSEQ assay amplified TCRB CDR3 regions from approximately 2 micrograms of genomic DNA, or from all available DNA when less than that amount was available. For multiplex PCR, 60 forward primers for TCR V beta segments and 13 reverse primers for J beta segments were used. Synthetic control templates were spiked into each sample at limiting dilution to estimate reads per starting template. Sequencing produced 87 bp reads on the Illumina HiSeq System. On the study's bioinformatics: To remove PCR and sequencing errors, closely related sequences were merged with a nearest neighbor algorithm. TCR overlap was defined as the percentage of unique tumor TCR beta sequences that were also found in the peripheral blood of the same patient. TCRdb took over this immuneACCESS table, retaining in-frame rearrangements with V and J assigned. Such tables are incomplete; in checked studies, under half of the missing clones stem from an unresolved V gene, and the remainder is unexplained. D and trimming come from the DNA, and the V and J calls and clone size come from that table. The sample yields roughly 90,000 clones; about nine tenths were counted once. The ten largest clones represent about a sixth of the sample.

Rearrangement joined TRBV15 to TRBJ1-2; D gene: possibly TRBD1, on 6 matching bases. This TCR was sampled from a human donor with glioblastoma. Sequenced here: blood, sampled before dendritic cell vaccination. The bases read TGTGCCACCAGCACCACAGGGAATCCGTACTATGGCTACACCTTC. Its translation reads: CATSTTGNPYYGYTF.